What follows are 14 T cell receptor beta chains derived from one specimen sequenced in a study of memory CD4+ T cells and cytomegalovirus serostatus. The data were produced by immunoSEQ multiplex PCR, yet TCRdb's version contains in-frame clones alone and is incomplete. The sample carries 41,000 or so clones, more than 75% recorded once. Single viable CD3+CD4+CD8-CD45RO+ cells were sorted as the memory CD4+ T cells. The source material was memory CD4+ T cells from blood. These receptors came from an adult in good health and CMV-seronegative.

The V gene is TRBV7-8, the J gene TRBJ1-1; the D is unclear. Germline-derived CDR1 and CDR2 are SGHVS and FQNEAQ. V lost 4 bases, J lost 3 bases, and 9 bases lay in between. This CDR3 comprises 13 residues. Here the CDR3 reads CASSSREDTEAFF. CDR3 nucleotides: TGTGCCAGCAGCTCACGGGAAGACACTGAAGCTTTCTTT.

V is TRBV6-5 and J is TRBJ2-5; a possible D gene is TRBD2 (6 bases). Trimming took 2 bases from V and 4 from J, leaving 11 bases between them. The germline V gene has CDR1 MNHEY and CDR2 SVGAGI. The CDR3 spans 14 residues. CDR3 coding DNA: TGTGCCAGCAGTTACCTCGGGGGAGGAGAGACCCAGTACTTC. Encoded protein: CASSYLGGGETQYF.

The chain is built from TRBV6-1 and TRBJ2-3; D gene ambiguous. Germline assignment: CDR1 MNHNS and CDR2 SASEGT. Trimming took off 4 bases at V and 1 base at J, with 18 bases between the two ends. The CDR3 covers 17 residues. The CDR3 region has the DNA TGTGCCAGCAGTGCGTTGAAGGGAACGAGCGGCACAGATACGCAGTATTTT. It translates to CASSALKGTSGTDTQYF.

V is TRBV30 and J is TRBJ1-3; no clear D. The germline gives CDR1 GTSNPN, CDR2 SVGIG (reference sequence). CDR3 length: 12 residues. Trimming pared 5 bases from V and 4 bases from J, leaving 9 bases between. The DNA for the CDR3 is TGTGCCTGGGTGCCGCTAGGAAACACCATATATTTT. Translated, it gives CAWVPLGNTIYF.

CDR3 region: CASVKFGGGTDTQYF. The CDR3 DNA sequence: TGCGCCAGCGTCAAATTCGGGGGGGGCACAGATACGCAGTATTTT. The rearrangement uses TRBV5-1 and TRBJ2-3; 8 positions match TRBD2. V lost 7 bases to trimming and J lost 1 base; unmatched junction nucleotides: 8. CDR1 SGHRS and CDR2 YFSETQ come from the germline V gene. This CDR3 is built from 15 residues.

This chain connects TRBV19 to TRBJ2-5, with TRBD1 matching over 10 bases. Germline CDR1 LNHDA, CDR2 SQIVND (reference sequence). The CDR3 is made up of 15 amino acids. Germline trimming cut 3 bases from V and 5 bases from J; bases unmatched to any gene: 6. The DNA for the CDR3 is TGTGCCAGTAGTATCCGACAGGGGGCTGGGGAGACCCAGTACTTC. Its translation: CASSIRQGAGETQYF.

The V call is TRBV6-5, the J call TRBJ2-3; D gene uncertain. The CDR3 covers 16 residues. The germline gives CDR1 MNHEY, CDR2 SVGAGI. With 0 bases removed from V and 5 bases from J, the gap between germline ends came to 15 bases. The CDR3 DNA follows: TGTGCCAGCAGTTACTCGGCTACGGGTTATGGAGATACGCAGTATTTT. It codes for CASSYSATGYGDTQYF.

The chain recombines TRBV30 with TRBJ1-1; D perhaps matches TRBD1 (6 bases). Germline V gene data show CDR1 as GTSNPN and CDR2 as SVGIG (reference sequence). This CDR3 contains 13 residues. V was shortened by 6 bases and J by 4 bases, with 15 bases between the two germline ends. The CDR3 coding sequence is TGTGCCTGTTCAACAGGGCGTCTCACTGAAGCTTTCTTT. This sequence encodes CACSTGRLTEAFF.

The chain employs TRBV19 and TRBJ1-5, with 7 bases lining up with TRBD1. The V and J ends lost 4 bases and 3 bases, in that order; junction bases with no gene match: 12. This CDR3 is 17 amino acids long. Germline loops: CDR1 LNHDA, CDR2 SQIVND (reference sequence). CDR3 nucleotides: TGTGCCAGTAGTACCCATTCGACAGGGAGTACCAATCAGCCCCAGCATTTT. The encoded protein is CASSTHSTGSTNQPQHF.

This clone has more than one count but fewer than ten. This sequence joins TRBV7-9 and TRBJ1-5, with a tentative D call TRBD1 (5 bases). The CDR3 has 12 residues. Germline V lookup: CDR1 SEHNR, CDR2 FQNEAQ (reference sequence). Trimming shortened V by 5 bases and J by 9 bases, and 11 bases separated the two germline ends. CDR3: CASSDSRGPQHF. The CDR3, as DNA: TGTGCCAGCAGCGATAGTAGGGGGCCCCAGCATTTT.

The chain couples TRBV28 to TRBJ1-1, with a weak D call TRBD1 (6 bases). Germline assignment: CDR1 MDHEN and CDR2 SYDVKM. This CDR3 is built from 11 residues. V shed 11 bases and J shed 5 bases, with 12 bases lying between them. CDR3 protein: CAARGITEAFF. DNA for the CDR3: TGTGCCGCTAGGGGGATAACTGAAGCTTTCTTT. Complete variable domain (other parts from reference TRBV28 and TRBJ1-1): DVKVTQSSRYLVKRTGEKVFLECVQDMDHENMFWYRQDPGLGLRLIYFSYDVKMKEKGDIPEGYSVSREKKERFSLILESASTNQTSMYLCAARGITEAFFGQGTRLTVV.

The chain uses TRBV5-6 and TRBJ2-5; D may match TRBD1 or TRBD2 (5 bases each). Germline V gene sequence: CDR1 SGHDT, CDR2 YYEEEE. V gave up 3 bases and J gave up 2 bases, with 11 bases separating them. There are 14 residues in the CDR3. CDR3 in amino acids: CASSYGTEQETQYF. CDR3 DNA sequence: TGTGCCAGCAGCTACGGGACGGAACAAGAGACCCAGTACTTC. Combining the CDR3 with reference TRBV5-6 and TRBJ2-5 gives the whole variable domain DAGVTQSPTHLIKTRGQQVTLRCSPKSGHDTVSWYQQALGQGPQFIFQYYEEEERQRGNFPDRFSGHQFPNYSSELNVNALLLGDSALYLCASSYGTEQETQYFGPGTRLLVL.

V usage is TRBV4-1 and J usage is TRBJ1-3; 11 positions agree with TRBD1. CDR1 MGHRA and CDR2 YSYEKL come from the germline V gene. After removal of 3 bases from V and 8 bases from J, the junction contained 9 bases not matched to a gene. The CDR3 length is 16 residues. The CDR3 bases are TGCGCCAGCAGCCAGGATTCCGGGACAGGGGGATACACCATATATTTT. Residues: CASSQDSGTGGYTIYF.

J is TRBJ2-3 and V is TRBV13, with TRBD1 as a possible D gene (6 bases). Looked up from germline, CDR1 is PRHDT and CDR2 is FYEKMQ (reference sequence). The V gene lost 5 bases and the J gene lost 0 bases, with 18 bases spanning the gap. The CDR3 runs to 17 residues. CDR3: CASSLSGQYLSTDTQYF. The CDR3 coding sequence is TGTGCCAGCAGCCTATCCGGACAGTACCTGAGCACAGATACGCAGTATTTT.